This T cell receptor beta chain was sequenced during a study of long-term antiretroviral therapy in people with HIV. Points from the study as a whole: The repertoire was dominated at all time points by clones expanded before ART. Documentation of ART adherence, viral resistance or therapy changes was absent.

They ran version v3.0 of the immunoSEQ assay at survey level. The data were produced by immunoSEQ multiplex PCR, yet TCRdb's version contains in-frame clones alone and is incomplete. The sample consists of around 29,000 clones, 90% to 95% of them appearing once. For each donor, at least one pre-ART and at least two post-ART PBMC samples were available. Every specimen provided about 0.9-11 million cryopreserved PBMC before DNA extraction took place. The CDR3 has 14 residues. V lost 3 bases and J 0 bases, leaving 6 bases between the germline ends. In germline, CDR1 is SEHNR, CDR2 FQNEAQ (reference sequence). As concerns this clone: Its specificity is not known.

J is TRBJ1-3 and V is TRBV7-9; D gene ambiguous. This receptor was identified in a man in his thirties or forties with HIV. The sample in question was unsorted PBMCs, obtained 6.3 years after starting antiretroviral therapy. CDR3 sequence reads: CASSLGYSGNTIYF. CDR3 DNA: TGTGCCAGCAGCTTGGGCTACTCTGGAAACACCATATATTTT. Full variable domain (remainder filled in from reference TRBV7-9 and TRBJ1-3): DTGVSQNPRHKITKRGQNVTFRCDPISEHNRLYWYRQTLGQGPEFLTYFQNEAQLEKSRLLSDRFSAERPKGSFSTLEIQRTEQGDSAMYLCASSLGYSGNTIYFGEGSWLTVV.